The clone carrying this TCR beta chain has only a few counts. Treatment described: oral pan-JAK inhibitor, 5-10 mg twice daily. This sample was included in a study of CD8+ T cells in alopecia areata. Study context: The SALT score measured affected scalp surface percentage in treated patients.

This CDR3 contains 14 residues. Looked up from germline, CDR1 is SGHRS and CDR2 is YFSETQ. With 4 bases removed from V and 6 bases from J, the gap between germline ends came to 16 bases. Reverse transcription of extracted RNA yielded cDNA, which provided the sequencing template. TCRdb's table, derived via immunoSEQ multiplex PCR, lists solely in-frame clones and lacks some. Of 200,000 to 250,000 clones listed, roughly 66% are singletons. The starting material was CD4+ T cells sorted from blood, obtained between weeks 43 and 45, from a patient treated with tofacitinib. The chain couples TRBV5-1 to TRBJ1-2; weak D call: TRBD1 (5 bases). This receptor was taken from a human donor with alopecia areata. CDR3 protein: CASSLDSNNNGYTF. CDR3 sequence (DNA): TGCGCCAGCAGCCTAGACAGTAACAACAATGGCTACACCTTC.